These T cell receptor beta chains were read from a single sample in a study of CD8+ T cells in alopecia areata. TCRdb keeps only in-frame clones here, not all; method: immunoSEQ multiplex PCR. The table lists 200,000 to 250,000 clones, roughly 64% of them singletons. The material was CD4+ T cells sorted from blood, obtained at week 4, from a patient treated with tofacitinib. All receptors come from a human donor with alopecia areata. CDR3s include the opening cysteine and the closing phenylalanine or tryptophan. A D gene is named only where the DNA matches it firmly. Clone size is shown for a subset of rows, as once, few, many or a class of expanded clone.

j_call clone_size v_call d_call cdr3_aa cdr3_nt
TRBJ2-5 once TRBV30 . CAWKGGAETQYF TGTGCCTGGAAAGGGGGGGCCGAGACCCAGTACTTC
TRBJ1-2 few TRBV9 TRBD1 CASSLRDRGERYGYTF TGTGCCAGCAGCTTGAGAGACAGGGGAGAGCGCTATGGCTACACCTTC
TRBJ2-1 . TRBV25-1 . CASSGWDEQFF TGTGCCAGCAGTGGTTGGGATGAGCAGTTCTTC
TRBJ2-1 . TRBV29-1 . CSVVYEQFF TGCAGCGTTGTATATGAGCAGTTCTTC
TRBJ2-3 few TRBV11-2 . CASMIPGTDTQYF TGTGCCAGCATGATCCCTGGCACAGATACGCAGTATTTT
TRBJ1-2 . TRBV30 . CAWAGTGYGYTF TGTGCCTGGGCCGGGACGGGGTATGGCTACACCTTC
TRBJ2-7 . TRBV7-8 TRBD2 CASSLGGGVNSYEQYF TGTGCCAGCAGCTTAGGCGGGGGGGTTAACTCCTACGAGCAGTACTTC
TRBJ2-7 . TRBV4-1 TRBD1 CASSQAPGQEIYEQYF TGCGCCAGCAGCCAAGCCCCGGGACAGGAGATCTACGAGCAGTACTTC
TRBJ1-1 . TRBV5-1 . CASSLSRQVNTEAFF TGCGCCAGCAGCTTGTCGCGGCAGGTGAACACTGAAGCTTTCTTT
TRBJ1-5 . TRBV14 . CASSQEAQPYSNQPQHF TGTGCCAGCAGCCAAGAGGCTCAGCCTTATAGCAATCAGCCCCAGCATTTT
TRBJ1-1 . TRBV18 . CASSPLQGSEAFF TGTGCCAGCTCACCACTGCAGGGATCTGAAGCTTTCTTT
TRBJ2-5 once TRBV5-6 . CASSSQNQETQYF TGTGCCAGCAGCTCTCAGAACCAAGAGACCCAGTACTTC
TRBJ1-2 . TRBV27 . CATDLWTDNYGYTF TGTGCCACCGACCTGTGGACAGACAACTATGGCTACACCTTC
TRBJ2-2 few TRBV10-1 TRBD1 CASSPQGRRELFF TGCGCCAGCAGCCCACAGGGGAGAAGGGAGCTGTTTTTT
TRBJ2-4 . TRBV15 . CATSRVPVAKNIQYF TGTGCCACCAGCAGAGTCCCAGTAGCCAAAAACATTCAGTACTTC
TRBJ2-5 . TRBV11-2 . CASSLQETQYF TGTGCCAGCAGTCTCCAAGAGACCCAGTACTTC
TRBJ1-5 . TRBV29-1 TRBD1 CSGPTGGNQPQHF TGCAGCGGCCCTACAGGGGGCAATCAGCCCCAGCATTTT
TRBJ2-5 . TRBV18 . CASSPPSETKTQYF TGTGCCAGCTCACCACCTTCCGAGACAAAGACCCAGTACTTC
TRBJ1-6 few TRBV7-9 TRBD1 CASSSGQGRPLHF TGTGCCAGCAGCTCCGGACAGGGGAGACCCCTCCACTTT
TRBJ2-5 . TRBV5-4 . CASSLTVQETQYF TGTGCCAGCAGCTTGACCGTACAAGAGACCCAGTACTTC
TRBJ1-5 . TRBV4-1 . CASSQGGGFQPQHF TGCGCCAGCAGCCAAGGGGGTGGTTTTCAGCCCCAGCATTTT
TRBJ1-2 few TRBV7-2 . CASSYTGRGYTF TGTGCCAGCAGCTACACAGGGCGAGGCTACACCTTC
TRBJ2-1 . TRBV5-4 . CASSFSSGSYNEQFF TGTGCCAGCAGCTTTAGCAGCGGGTCCTACAATGAGCAGTTCTTC
TRBJ2-3 . TRBV30 . CAWSFQGDTQYF TGTGCCTGGAGTTTCCAGGGGGATACGCAGTATTTT
TRBJ1-2 few TRBV6-5 . CASSYSAAGVNYGYTF TGTGCCAGCAGTTACTCGGCGGCAGGGGTAAACTATGGCTACACCTTC
TRBJ2-3 . TRBV9 . CASSRAAPDTQYF TGTGCCAGCAGTAGGGCCGCGCCAGATACGCAGTATTTT
TRBJ1-3 . TRBV30 . CAWTPGSGNTIYF TGTGCCTGGACCCCAGGGTCAGGAAACACCATATATTTT
TRBJ2-5 few TRBV27 . CASSSPNMVETQYF TGTGCCAGCAGTTCACCCAACATGGTGGAGACCCAGTACTTC
TRBJ2-1 few TRBV11-3 . CASSLQGGAYNEQFF TGTGCCAGCAGCTTGCAGGGGGGCGCCTACAATGAGCAGTTCTTC
TRBJ2-6 few TRBV4-1 TRBD2 CASSQGLGGLLSSGANVLTF TGCGCCAGCAGCCAAGGGCTGGGGGGGTTATTATCCTCTGGGGCCAACGTCCTGACTTTC
TRBJ1-2 once TRBV19 TRBD1 CASSTGEYGYTF TGTGCCAGTAGCACAGGGGAATATGGCTACACCTTC
TRBJ1-2 . TRBV7-2 . CATRAVGYGYTF TGTGCCACCCGGGCGGTAGGCTATGGCTACACCTTC
TRBJ1-6 . TRBV5-6 . CASRVPAGQNSPLHF TGTGCCAGCAGAGTCCCGGCAGGCCAGAATTCACCCCTCCACTTT
TRBJ1-5 few TRBV10-3 TRBD1 CAISGTGYSNQPQHF TGTGCCATCAGTGGGACAGGGTATAGCAATCAGCCCCAGCATTTT
TRBJ1-2 . TRBV19 TRBD1 CASSNPGTGRYTF TGTGCCAGTAGTAATCCGGGGACAGGGCGCTACACCTTC
TRBJ2-5 . TRBV5-6 . CASRKQYQETQYF TGTGCCAGCAGGAAACAGTACCAAGAGACCCAGTACTTC
TRBJ2-1 . TRBV10-3 TRBD2 CAISSYGRANEQFF TGTGCCATCAGTAGTTATGGGAGGGCCAATGAGCAGTTCTTC
TRBJ2-5 . TRBV7-9 . CASTKAATRETQYF TGTGCCAGCACCAAGGCGGCTACCCGAGAGACCCAGTACTTC
TRBJ2-1 . TRBV2 TRBD2 CASTDVGLAFNEQFF TGTGCCAGTACTGATGTGGGACTAGCGTTCAATGAGCAGTTCTTC
TRBJ1-2 few TRBV29-1 . CSVEELGPNYGYTF TGCAGCGTTGAAGAATTGGGGCCCAACTATGGCTACACCTTC
TRBJ2-3 . TRBV9 . CASSRRLVSTDTQYF TGTGCCAGCAGCCGAAGACTAGTATCGACAGATACGCAGTATTTT
TRBJ1-6 . TRBV30 . CAWAPGHRNSPLHF TGTGCCTGGGCGCCCGGACATCGAAACTCACCCCTCCACTTT
TRBJ2-4 few TRBV29-1 . CSGNIQYF TGCAGCGGGAACATTCAGTACTTC
TRBJ2-5 few TRBV5-6 TRBD2 CASSPWTSYETQYF TGTGCCAGCAGCCCATGGACTAGTTATGAGACCCAGTACTTC
TRBJ1-1 . TRBV2 . CASSHIPLERAFF TGTGCCAGCAGTCACATACCCCTGGAGAGAGCTTTCTTT
TRBJ2-5 . TRBV30 . CAWSSPLGQQETQYF TGTGCCTGGAGTTCCCCCTTGGGCCAGCAAGAGACCCAGTACTTC
TRBJ1-4 . TRBV5-6 TRBD1 CASSLNRGSSEKLFF TGTGCCAGCAGCCTAAACAGGGGAAGTTCTGAAAAACTGTTTTTT
TRBJ2-7 . TRBV30 TRBD2 CAWNRGGSIYEQYF TGTGCCTGGAACCGGGGGGGCAGTATCTACGAGCAGTACTTC
TRBJ2-7 few TRBV29-1 TRBD2 CSVKEGLAGSSYEQYF TGCAGCGTAAAAGAGGGACTAGCGGGGAGCTCCTACGAGCAGTACTTC
TRBJ2-5 . TRBV5-1 TRBD1 CASSEQPTGGGETQYF TGCGCCAGCAGCGAGCAACCGACAGGGGGTGGGGAGACCCAGTACTTC
TRBJ2-4 . TRBV29-1 . CSVDVVGENIQYF TGCAGCGTTGATGTGGTAGGGGAAAACATTCAGTACTTC
TRBJ2-3 . TRBV10-3 . CATLRARGFTDTQYF TGTGCCACCCTACGGGCCAGGGGATTCACAGATACGCAGTATTTT
TRBJ1-6 . TRBV11-3 . CASSANHSPLHF TGTGCCAGCAGCGCGAACCATTCACCCCTCCACTTT
TRBJ2-2 . TRBV7-2 TRBD1 CASSFWTGSTGELFF TGTGCCAGCAGCTTTTGGACAGGGAGCACCGGGGAGCTGTTTTTT
TRBJ2-3 . TRBV30 TRBD2 CAWSVGGGHPTDTQYF TGTGCCTGGAGTGTAGGCGGGGGGCATCCGACAGATACGCAGTATTTT
TRBJ1-3 . TRBV6-6 TRBD1 CASRSDRGRGNTIYF TGTGCCAGCAGATCCGACAGGGGTCGCGGAAACACCATATATTTT
TRBJ2-7 . TRBV30 TRBD1 CAWSEGTVVAEQYF TGTGCCTGGAGTGAAGGGACAGTCGTAGCCGAGCAGTACTTC
TRBJ1-1 . TRBV4-2 . CASSQDLGTEAFF TGTGCCAGCAGCCAAGACTTGGGCACTGAAGCTTTCTTT
TRBJ2-7 . TRBV10-3 . CAISVGSEQYF TGTGCCATCAGTGTAGGGTCCGAGCAGTACTTC
TRBJ1-2 few TRBV6-5 . CASSESRGHGYTF TGTGCCAGCAGTGAATCCCGGGGGCACGGCTACACCTTC